Detailed here is one T cell receptor beta chain. As yet, its antigen is unknown. The data belong to a study of T cell repertoires in ileal Crohn's disease. For the study at large: Median disease duration was approximately eight years; less than 45% smoked at surgery.

Trimming cost V 0 bases and J 7 bases; bases outside gene matches: 17. The CDR3 length is 17 residues. Germline V lookup: CDR1 GTSNPN, CDR2 SVGIG (reference sequence). Assay used: immunoSEQ multiplex PCR; TCRdb lists only in-frame clones, some missing. In the table there are a few thousand clones, about 67% of which are singletons. Findings and limits, study-wide: Active smokers at surgery had more clonal expansions than non-smokers. Clonality above 26.8% at surgery always came with endoscopic recurrence.

This TCR was recovered from an adult with Crohn's disease. J is TRBJ1-2 and V is TRBV30, with 7 bases matching TRBD1. Sequencing was performed on ileal tissue. CDR3 nucleotides: TGTGCCTGGAGTGTTCAAATCCTACAGGGGAGTAGGGTTGGCTACACCTTC. This encodes CAWSVQILQGSRVGYTF.